This T cell receptor (beta chain) was obtained from a study of blood T cell repertoires in COVID-19. Whole-study context: The cDNA or gDNA used as material had been derived from T cells, B-cell-depleted T cells, or PBMCs.

Per the authors' pipeline: Amplifying reference gene primers gave estimates of nucleated cell counts. Using immunoSEQ multiplex PCR, the repertoire was profiled, and TCRdb retains in-frame clones only, with some absent. The DNA was the basis for D and trimming; V, J and clone size are from that table. The table lists approximately 120,000 clones, about 86% of them singletons. The CDR3 extends over 14 amino acids. V was clipped by 6 bases and J by 6 bases, with 17 bases between them. Germline V gene data show CDR1 as LNHNV and CDR2 as YYDKDF (reference sequence). V gene TRBV15 combines with J gene TRBJ2-5; D perhaps matches TRBD2 (6 bases). Sequenced sample: peripheral blood. The sequence was obtained from a woman in her 50s with acute or convalescent COVID-19. CDR3 sequence: CATRRTTGSQTQYF. CDR3 coding DNA: TGTGCCACCAGAAGGACTACCGGGAGTCAGACCCAGTACTTC.